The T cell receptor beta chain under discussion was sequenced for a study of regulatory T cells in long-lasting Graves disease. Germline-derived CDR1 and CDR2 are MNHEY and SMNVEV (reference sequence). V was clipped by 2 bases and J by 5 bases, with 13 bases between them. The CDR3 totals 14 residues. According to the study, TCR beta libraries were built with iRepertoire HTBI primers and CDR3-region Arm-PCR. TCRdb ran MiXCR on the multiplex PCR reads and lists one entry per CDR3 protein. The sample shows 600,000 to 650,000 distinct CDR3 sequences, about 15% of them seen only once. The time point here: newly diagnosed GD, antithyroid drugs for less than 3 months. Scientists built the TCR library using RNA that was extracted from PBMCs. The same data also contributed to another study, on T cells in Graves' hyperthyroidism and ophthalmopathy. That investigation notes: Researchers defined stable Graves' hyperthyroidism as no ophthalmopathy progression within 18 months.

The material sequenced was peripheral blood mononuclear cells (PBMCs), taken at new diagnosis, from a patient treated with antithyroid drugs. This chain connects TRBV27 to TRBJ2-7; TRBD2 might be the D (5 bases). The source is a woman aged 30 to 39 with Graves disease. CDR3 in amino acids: CASSLGLFSDEQYF. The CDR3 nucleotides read TGTGCCAGCAGTTTAGGACTGTTTTCCGACGAGCAGTACTTC.